This T cell receptor beta chain was documented in a study of blood T cell repertoires in COVID-19. Across the whole study: There were acute and convalescent COVID-19 samples, and they came from the United States, Italy and Spain.

The CDR3 has 17 amino acids. J gave up 7 bases and V 2 bases, and 12 bases lay outside the gene matches. The germline CDR1 and CDR2 sequences are SEHNR and FQNEAQ (reference sequence). Original handling: Using reference gene primer amplification, nucleated cell counts were estimated. Method: immunoSEQ multiplex PCR; TCRdb's copy keeps in-frame clones and lacks some. That table is the source of V, J and clone size, and D and trimming were worked out from the DNA. The table has 200,000 to 250,000 clones, around 89% seen once. Residents of around 24 US areas, aged roughly 18 to 89 years, made up the participants. No more than 2 weeks before study entry, exposed participants had met a case of COVID-19.

This sequence was found in a young man who had been exposed to COVID-19. The chain links TRBV7-9 to TRBJ1-4; 8 bases line up with TRBD1. The sample was PBMCs or T cells enriched from blood (not recorded which). The CDR3 DNA follows: TGTGCCAGCAGCTTAAGGGGTGGACAGGGCCTTGGTGAAAAACTGTTTTTT. Translated: CASSLRGGQGLGEKLFF. The full variable domain, rest sourced from reference TRBV7-9 and TRBJ1-4, is DTGVSQNPRHKITKRGQNVTFRCDPISEHNRLYWYRQTLGQGPEFLTYFQNEAQLEKSRLLSDRFSAERPKGSFSTLEIQRTEQGDSAMYLCASSLRGGQGLGEKLFFGSGTQLSVL.